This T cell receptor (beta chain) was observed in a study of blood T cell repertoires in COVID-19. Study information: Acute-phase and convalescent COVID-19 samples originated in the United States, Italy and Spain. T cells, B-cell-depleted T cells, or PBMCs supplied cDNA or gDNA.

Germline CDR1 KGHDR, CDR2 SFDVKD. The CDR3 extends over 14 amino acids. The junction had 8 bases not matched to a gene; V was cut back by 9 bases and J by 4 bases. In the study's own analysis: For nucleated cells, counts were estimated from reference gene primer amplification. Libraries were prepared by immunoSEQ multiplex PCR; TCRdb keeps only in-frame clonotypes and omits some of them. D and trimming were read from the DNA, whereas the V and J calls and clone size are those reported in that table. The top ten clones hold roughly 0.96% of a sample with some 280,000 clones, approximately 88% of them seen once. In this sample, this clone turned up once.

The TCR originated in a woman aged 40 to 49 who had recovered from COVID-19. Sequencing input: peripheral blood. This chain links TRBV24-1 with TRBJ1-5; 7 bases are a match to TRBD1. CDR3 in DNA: TGTGCCACCCCAAGGGGGCCTCGGAATCAGCCCCAGCATTTT. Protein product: CATPRGPRNQPQHF.